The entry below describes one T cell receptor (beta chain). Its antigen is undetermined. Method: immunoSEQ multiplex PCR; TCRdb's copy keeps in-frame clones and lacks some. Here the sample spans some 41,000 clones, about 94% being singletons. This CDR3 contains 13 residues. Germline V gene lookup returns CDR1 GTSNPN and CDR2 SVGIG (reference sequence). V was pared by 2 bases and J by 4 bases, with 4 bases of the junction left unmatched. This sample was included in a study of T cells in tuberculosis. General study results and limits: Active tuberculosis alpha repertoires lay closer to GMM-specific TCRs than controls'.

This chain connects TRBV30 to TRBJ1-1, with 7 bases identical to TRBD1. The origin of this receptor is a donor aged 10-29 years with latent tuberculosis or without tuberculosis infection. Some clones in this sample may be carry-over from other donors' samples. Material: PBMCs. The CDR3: CAWSPGGLTEAFF. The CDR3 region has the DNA TGTGCCTGGAGTCCAGGGGGTCTCACTGAAGCTTTCTTT. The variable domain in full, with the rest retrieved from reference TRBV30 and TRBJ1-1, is SQTIHQWPATLVQPVGSPLSLECTVEGTSNPNLYWYRQAAGRGLQLLFYSVGIGQISSEVPQNLSASRPQDRQFILSSKKLLLSDSGFYLCAWSPGGLTEAFFGQGTRLTVV.